This note documents a single TCR beta chain sequence. Its antigen remains unknown. This entry comes from a study of shared clonotypes between healthy human individuals. As for the study in general: Per donor, three plates held CD4 naive cells, three held CD4 memory, two held CD8 naive and one held CD8 memory.

This CDR3 has 13 amino acids. Trimming cost V 7 bases and J 1 base; bases outside gene matches: 3. Looked up from germline, CDR1 is GTSNPN and CDR2 is SVGIG (reference sequence). It was around 220 ng DNA, approximately 28,000 T cell genomes, that sorted-subset replicate PCRs used. Produced via immunoSEQ multiplex PCR; TCRdb's table is partial and in-frame only. The repertoire holds some 1 million clones, with around 76% as singletons. Study-level points and caveats: Sharing across several donors was seen in 4.5% to 5.5% of naive CD4 clonotypes.

The chain is built from TRBV30 and TRBJ2-7, with 11 bases fitting TRBD1. Sequencing used memory CD4+ T cells sorted from blood. The sample's subset: CD45RA-negative fraction. The sequence came from a man aged 18-30 years in good health. The CDR3 DNA reads TGTGCCTCGGACAGGGGGCAATCCTACGAGCAGTACTTC. Its protein is CASDRGQSYEQYF.